This section outlines one TCR beta chain sequence together with its context. Here immunoSEQ multiplex PCR was the method, and the copy in TCRdb shows in-frame clones only, minus some. Here the sample spans tens of thousands of clones, about 98% being singletons. This record comes from a study of technical replicates of blood from several donors. The CDR3 is 11 amino acids. The germline V and J ends were trimmed by 7 bases and 5 bases, with 8 bases remaining between them. The V gene's germline CDR1 is SGHTA and CDR2 FQGNSA. The sequence came from a human donor in good health. Source material: T cells isolated from PBMCs. The rearrangement joins TRBV7-2 to TRBJ2-5, with no clear D. The CDR3 DNA reads as TGTGCCAGCACCAGAGCGGAGACCCAGTACTTC. Its translation is CASTRAETQYF.